This entry features one TCR beta chain sequence. The target antigen is unknown. UMIs incorporating a 6-nucleotide sample barcode were appended by means of template switching. TCRdb reprocessed the 5' RACE reads and keeps a single row for each CDR3 protein, giving no DNA. This table lists approximately 420,000 distinct CDR3 sequences. This sample was included in a study of monozygotic twins with inflammatory bowel disease. Study-wide findings and caveats: IBD patients showed reduced TCRbeta diversity (inverse Simpson) versus healthy co-twins.

T cells were not sorted, and total RNA was isolated straight from whole blood. The CDR3 totals 15 residues. Germline CDR1 reads SQVTM; CDR2 reads ANQGSEA. The sample comprised blood. This TCR derives from a human donor with ulcerative colitis or Crohn's disease, or a healthy co-twin of an affected twin (not recorded which). The chain is built from TRBV29-1 and TRBJ2-2; TCRdb proposes TRBD1, but this gene call is untestable without DNA. CDR3 amino acids: CSVDPDGTNTGELFF.